The T cell receptor (beta chain) under discussion was sequenced for a study of T cells in Graves' hyperthyroidism and ophthalmopathy. Study-wide findings and caveats: Stable hyperthyroidism was told apart from ophthalmopathy by a model built on 13 V-J features. Among clonotypes expanded in thyroid above 0.001, most were also found in blood.

There were TCR beta CDR3 regions amplified from RNA transcripts. The TCR CDR3 was amplified in a first-round RT-PCR using the HTBI primer set. Each CDR3 protein gets one entry after TCRdb re-called the multiplex PCR reads with MiXCR. The sample yields some 510,000 distinct CDR3 sequences, 20% seen once. Criteria for exclusion of patients were uncontrolled infection, other autoimmune disease, pregnancy or lactation. Diagnoses rested on clinical symptoms, serum thyroxine and TRAb, thyroid ultrasound and orbital computed tomography. CDR3 length: 15 amino acids. The germline gives CDR1 LNHNV, CDR2 YYDKDF (reference sequence). Losses at the gene ends were 1 base for V and 5 bases for J; bases not matched to a gene: 7. This clonotype was recorded at least ten times. No antigen is known for it.

Sequenced input: blood. The chain uses TRBV15 and TRBJ2-5, with TRBD1 matching over 7 bases. This clonotype originated in a man in his late teens or twenties with Graves' hyperthyroidism. The CDR3 reads CATSRGGGLRETQYF. The CDR3 DNA follows: TGTGCCACCAGCAGAGGAGGGGGCCTTAGGGAGACCCAGTACTTC.